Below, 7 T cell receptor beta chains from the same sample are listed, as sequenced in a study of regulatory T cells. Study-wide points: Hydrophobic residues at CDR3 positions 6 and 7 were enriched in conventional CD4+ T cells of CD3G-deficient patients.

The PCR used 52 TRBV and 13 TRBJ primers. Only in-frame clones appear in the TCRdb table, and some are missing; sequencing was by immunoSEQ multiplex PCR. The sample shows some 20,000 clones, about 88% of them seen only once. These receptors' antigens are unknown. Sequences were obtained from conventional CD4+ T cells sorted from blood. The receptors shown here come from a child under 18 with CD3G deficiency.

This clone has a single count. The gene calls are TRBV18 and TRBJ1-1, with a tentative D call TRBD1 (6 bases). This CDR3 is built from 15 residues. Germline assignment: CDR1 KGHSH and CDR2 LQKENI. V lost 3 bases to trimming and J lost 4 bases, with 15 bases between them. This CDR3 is CASSPQQGRGTEAFF. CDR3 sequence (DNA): TGTGCCAGCTCACCCCAACAGGGAAGGGGCACTGAAGCTTTCTTT.

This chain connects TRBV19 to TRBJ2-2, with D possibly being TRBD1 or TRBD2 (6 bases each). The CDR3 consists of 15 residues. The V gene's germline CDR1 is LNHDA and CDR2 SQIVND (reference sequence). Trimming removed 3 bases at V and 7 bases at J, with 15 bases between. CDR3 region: CASSIGGRVIGELFF. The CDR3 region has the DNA TGTGCCAGTAGTATCGGGGGCAGGGTGATCGGGGAGCTGTTTTTT.

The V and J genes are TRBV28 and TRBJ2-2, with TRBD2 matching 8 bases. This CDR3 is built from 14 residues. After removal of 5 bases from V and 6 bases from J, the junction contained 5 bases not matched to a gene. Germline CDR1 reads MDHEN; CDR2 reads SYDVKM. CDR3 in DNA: TGTGCCAGCAGTCGTAGCGGGGCCTCCGGGGAGCTGTTTTTT. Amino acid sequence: CASSRSGASGELFF.

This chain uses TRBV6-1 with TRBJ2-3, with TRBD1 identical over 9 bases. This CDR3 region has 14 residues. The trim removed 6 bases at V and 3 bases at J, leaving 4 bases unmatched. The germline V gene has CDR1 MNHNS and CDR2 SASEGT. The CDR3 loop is CASRWTGATDTQYF. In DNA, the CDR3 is TGTGCCAGCAGGTGGACAGGGGCTACAGATACGCAGTATTTT.

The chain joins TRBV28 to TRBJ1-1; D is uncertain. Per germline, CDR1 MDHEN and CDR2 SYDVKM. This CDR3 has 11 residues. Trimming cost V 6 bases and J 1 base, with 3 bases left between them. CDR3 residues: CASRRNTEAFF. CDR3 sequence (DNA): TGTGCCAGCAGGCGGAACACTGAAGCTTTCTTT.

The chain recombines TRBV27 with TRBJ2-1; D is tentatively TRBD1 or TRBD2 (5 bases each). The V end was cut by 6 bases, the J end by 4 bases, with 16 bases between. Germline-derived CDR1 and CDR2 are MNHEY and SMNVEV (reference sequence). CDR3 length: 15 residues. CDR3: CASRPRDRPYNEQFF. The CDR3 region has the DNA TGTGCCAGCAGACCAAGGGACCGCCCGTACAATGAGCAGTTCTTC.

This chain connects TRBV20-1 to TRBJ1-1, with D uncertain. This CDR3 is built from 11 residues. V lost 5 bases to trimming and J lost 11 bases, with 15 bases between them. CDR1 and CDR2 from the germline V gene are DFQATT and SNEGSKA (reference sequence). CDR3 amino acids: CSASEGGPAFF. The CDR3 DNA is TGCAGTGCTTCAGAGGGAGGCCCTGCTTTCTTT.